This TCR beta chain was recovered during a study of T cells in Graves' hyperthyroidism and ophthalmopathy. From RNA transcripts, TCR beta CDR3 regions were amplified. An initial round of RT-PCR targeting the TCR CDR3 relied on the HTBI primer set. TCRdb independently ran MiXCR on the multiplex PCR reads; one entry per CDR3 protein. This sample has about 710,000 distinct CDR3 sequences, with about 16% found just once. Exclusion of patients followed from uncontrolled infection, other autoimmune disease, pregnancy or lactation. Diagnoses were made from clinical symptoms, serum measures (thyroxine and TRAb), thyroid ultrasound and orbital computed tomography. Concerning this clonotype: The antigen is undetermined.

Germline CDR1 is MGHRA and CDR2 is YSYEKL. This CDR3 has 16 amino acids. V trimming: 0 bases; J trimming: 6 bases; junction bases outside the gene matches: 8. Study-level results: Stable hyperthyroidism was told apart from ophthalmopathy by a model built on 13 V-J features. Appearing also in blood were most of the thyroid clonotypes expanded above 0.001.

Specimen: blood. This chain uses TRBV4-1 with TRBJ2-4; 7 positions agree with TRBD2. The TCR comes from a man aged 18 to 30 with Graves' hyperthyroidism. DNA for the CDR3: TGCGCCAGCAGCCAAGACGTCGGGAGGAATGGAAACATTCAGTACTTC. Encoded protein: CASSQDVGRNGNIQYF.